Listed here are 21 T cell receptor beta chains from one sample, sequenced in a study of blood T cell repertoires in COVID-19. Here immunoSEQ multiplex PCR was the method, and the copy in TCRdb shows in-frame clones only, minus some. The sample includes 150,000 to 200,000 clones, roughly 80% of them seen just once. The sequenced material came from peripheral blood. The source is a man aged 55 to 69 with acute or convalescent COVID-19.

The CDR3 sequence: CASSQDADRPDGYTF. In DNA form, the CDR3 reads TGTGCCAGCAGCCAAGATGCTGACAGACCCGATGGCTACACCTTC. The V call is TRBV4-2, the J call TRBJ1-2; tentative D call: TRBD1 (5 bases). The ends were cut back, 0 bases at V and 6 bases at J, with 14 bases in the middle. Germline CDR1 reads LGHNA; CDR2 reads YNFKEQ. The CDR3 sequence is 15 residues long.

The gene calls are TRBV5-5 and TRBJ1-5; 7 nucleotides align to TRBD1. Germline loops: CDR1 SGHKS, CDR2 YYEKEE (reference sequence). Losses at the gene ends were 1 base for V and 2 bases for J; bases not matched to a gene: 0. The CDR3 covers 14 residues. DNA for the CDR3: TGTGCCAGCAGCTTGACAGGGGGCAATCAGCCCCAGCATTTT. Its protein product is CASSLTGGNQPQHF.

The rearrangement uses TRBV6-1 and TRBJ2-7; 7 bases match TRBD2. The length of the CDR3 is 15 residues. Germline loops: CDR1 MNHNS, CDR2 SASEGT. The trim removed 1 base at V and 3 bases at J, leaving 6 bases unmatched. CDR3 sequence: CASSEGAGVLYEQYF. The DNA for the CDR3 is TGTGCCAGCAGTGAAGGGGCGGGAGTGCTCTACGAGCAGTACTTC.

Here the CDR3 reads CASSVRDSTEAFF. In DNA form, the CDR3 reads TGTGCCAGCAGCGTCCGGGACAGCACTGAAGCTTTCTTT. The rearrangement links TRBV7-9 to TRBJ1-1, with 7 bases that match TRBD1. Trimming took 5 bases from V and 4 from J; bases not matched to a gene: 4. The germline V gene encodes CDR1 SEHNR and CDR2 FQNEAQ (reference sequence). The CDR3 runs 13 residues.

The chain combines TRBV5-1 with TRBJ2-2; possibly TRBD2 for D (5 bases). V was pared by 0 bases and J by 4 bases, with 10 bases between. There are 15 residues in the CDR3. The germline V gene has CDR1 SGHRS and CDR2 YFSETQ. CDR3 sequence reads: CASSLVQGLTGELFF. CDR3 sequence (DNA): TGCGCCAGCAGCTTGGTCCAAGGACTCACCGGGGAGCTGTTTTTT.

The rearrangement uses TRBV6-5 and TRBJ1-1, with 7 bases identical to TRBD1. V was pared by 6 bases and J by 8 bases, with 9 bases of the junction left unmatched. Germline loops: CDR1 MNHEY, CDR2 SVGAGI. The CDR3 loop spans 13 amino acids. Here the CDR3 DNA reads TGTGCCAGCAGAGAGACCGGGACAGCCGAAGCTTTCTTT. Translating gives CASRETGTAEAFF.

The chain carries TRBV12-3 or TRBV12-4 and TRBJ1-3, with no clear D. Trimming shortened V by 4 bases and J by 8 bases, and 9 bases separated the two germline ends. The CDR3 length is 12 residues. This CDR3 is CASSSGRDTIYF. The CDR3 DNA reads TGTGCCAGCAGTTCCGGTCGGGACACCATATATTTT.

In its sample, this clone was seen a few times. V and J are TRBV6-6 and TRBJ2-1, with D possibly being TRBD1 (5 bases). This CDR3 comprises 16 residues. V dropped 2 bases and J dropped 6 bases, with 17 bases sitting between them. Germline CDR1 is MNHNY and CDR2 is SVGAGI (reference sequence). CDR3 amino acids: CASSYGASAWGNEQFF. The CDR3 DNA reads as TGTGCCAGCAGTTACGGGGCGTCAGCGTGGGGCAATGAGCAGTTCTTC.

The chain recombines TRBV6-5 with TRBJ2-1; D might be TRBD2 (6 bases). V lost 5 bases and J lost 4, with 9 bases in between. Germline values: CDR1 MNHEY, CDR2 SVGAGI. This CDR3 has 13 amino acids. The CDR3 loop is CASSKGTYNEQFF. CDR3 DNA: TGTGCCAGCAGTAAGGGGACTTACAATGAGCAGTTCTTC.

J is TRBJ1-2 and V is TRBV5-1, with 9 bases fitting TRBD1. CDR3 length: 14 amino acids. Germline loops: CDR1 SGHRS, CDR2 YFSETQ. V lost 3 bases, J lost 4 bases, and 4 bases stayed unmatched. This CDR3 is CASSSGQGSYGYTF. The CDR3, as DNA: TGCGCCAGCAGCTCGGGACAGGGATCCTATGGCTACACCTTC.

The CDR3 spells CASSLVRGAKNIQYF. In DNA form, the CDR3 reads TGTGCCAGCAGCTTAGTCAGGGGCGCCAAAAACATTCAGTACTTC. V is TRBV11-2 and J is TRBJ2-4; D perhaps matches TRBD1 (6 bases). CDR3 size: 15 residues. Germline CDR1 SGHAT, CDR2 FQNNGV. V was shortened by 1 base and J by 1 base, with 8 bases between the two germline ends.

This clone was seen a few times. The rearrangement joins TRBV24-1 to TRBJ2-7, with TRBD1 matching over 10 bases. The CDR3 runs to 14 residues. The V gene end was trimmed by 3 bases and the J gene end by 6 bases; junction bases not matched to a gene: 4. Germline V gives CDR1 KGHDR, CDR2 SFDVKD. CDR3: CATSDARDRGEQYF. The CDR3, as DNA: TGTGCCACCAGTGATGCCCGGGACAGGGGCGAGCAGTACTTC.

J is TRBJ2-2 and V is TRBV27, with a weak D call TRBD1 (6 bases). Germline V gives CDR1 MNHEY, CDR2 SMNVEV (reference sequence). The CDR3 contains 15 residues. V lost 5 bases, J lost 6 bases, and 16 bases lay in between. CDR3 sequence reads: CASSQGRSGAGELFF. The CDR3 DNA reads TGTGCCAGCAGTCAGGGTCGGTCAGGGGCCGGGGAGCTGTTTTTT.

V usage is TRBV7-3 and J usage is TRBJ1-5; the D gene is possibly TRBD1 (5 bases). The CDR3 covers 16 residues. V was clipped by 5 bases and J by 1 base, with 15 bases between them. Germline CDR1 reads SGHTA; CDR2 reads FQGTGA. The CDR3 reads CASSLSQQVSNQPQHF. CDR3 nucleotides: TGTGCCAGCAGCCTCTCTCAACAGGTAAGCAATCAGCCCCAGCATTTT.

The gene calls are TRBV7-2 and TRBJ1-2; 10 positions agree with TRBD1. The length of the CDR3 is 14 residues. CDR1 SGHTA and CDR2 FQGNSA come from the germline V gene. The junction had 5 bases not matched to a gene; V was cut back by 2 bases and J by 8 bases. DNA for the CDR3: TGTGCCAGCAGCTTATGGGACAGGGGTGGAGGCTACACCTTC. This translates into CASSLWDRGGGYTF.

This rearrangement joins TRBV29-1 to TRBJ1-1; D may be TRBD1 (6 bases). The CDR3 length is 16 residues. Trimming left V 2 bases short and J 0 bases short, with 16 bases between. From germline, CDR1 is SQVTM and CDR2 ANQGSEA. CDR3: CSVEWTAQVLNTEAFF. The CDR3 nucleotides read TGCAGCGTTGAATGGACAGCTCAGGTCCTGAACACTGAAGCTTTCTTT.

The CDR3 reads CASSPLPGGPSDNEQFF. CDR3 nucleotide sequence: TGTGCCAGTAGTCCCCTTCCGGGGGGGCCTAGCGACAATGAGCAGTTCTTC. The rearrangement uses TRBV19 and TRBJ2-1; TRBD2 agrees at 8 bases. The germline gives CDR1 LNHDA, CDR2 SQIVND (reference sequence). V dropped 5 bases and J dropped 5; count of bases not matched to a gene: 14. The CDR3 is made up of 17 amino acids.

The chain uses TRBV25-1 and TRBJ1-5; 7 positions match TRBD1. The V and J ends lost 2 bases and 7 bases, in that order; junction bases with no gene match: 5. Germline values: CDR1 MGHDK, CDR2 SYGVNS. CDR3 size: 14 residues. This chain's CDR3 is CASSERGLKQPQHF. Here the CDR3 DNA reads TGTGCCAGCAGTGAAAGGGGGCTGAAGCAGCCCCAGCATTTT.

CDR3 protein: CAISDSQGRMDGYTF. Here the CDR3 DNA reads TGTGCCATCAGTGATTCCCAGGGCAGGATGGATGGCTACACCTTC. This chain connects TRBV10-3 to TRBJ1-2; possible D gene TRBD1, 5 bases. CDR1 and CDR2 from the germline V gene are ENHRY and SYGVKD. Trimming removed 3 bases at V and 6 bases at J, with 17 bases between. CDR3 size: 15 residues.

The V and J genes are TRBV3-1 (or the pseudogene TRBV3-2) and TRBJ2-2; 10 bases are a match to TRBD1. Trimming removed 5 bases from V and 6 bases from J; junction bases left unmatched: 9. This CDR3 is built from 16 residues. From germline, CDR1 is LGHDT and CDR2 YNNKEL (reference sequence). The CDR3 coding sequence is TGTGCCAGCAGCAAAACCGGGACAGGGGTTTCCGGGGAGCTGTTTTTT. Its protein is CASSKTGTGVSGELFF.

The chain employs TRBV4-1 and TRBJ1-6; no clear D. CDR1 and CDR2 (germline): MGHRA, YSYEKL. V dropped 0 bases and J dropped 9 bases, with 6 bases sitting between them. This CDR3 contains 13 residues. The CDR3: CASSQDSSSPLHF. Written as DNA, the CDR3 is TGCGCCAGCAGCCAAGATAGTAGTTCACCCCTCCACTTT.